These 31 T cell receptor beta chains were all obtained from the same sample, sequenced in a study of OX40 agonist ivuxolimab in advanced cancers. Assay used: immunoSEQ multiplex PCR; TCRdb lists only in-frame clones, some missing. The data hold fewer than 100,000 clones, with approximately 80% observed a single time. This specimen was CD4+ or CD8+ T cells sorted from blood, taken in a trial of the OX40 agonist ivuxolimab. The source of these receptors is an adult with an advanced solid tumor such as melanoma, head and neck, liver or kidney cancer.

The chain joins TRBV4-3 to TRBJ1-1; 7 nucleotides agree with TRBD1. The V gene's germline CDR1 is LGHNA and CDR2 YSLEER. The CDR3 covers 14 residues. Trimming took 0 bases from V and 4 from J; bases not matched to a gene: 2. CDR3 sequence (DNA): TGCGCCAGCAGCCAAGAAACAGGGGTCACTGAAGCTTTCTTT. Amino acids: CASSQETGVTEAFF.

The chain recombines TRBV7-2 with TRBJ2-2, with 7 nucleotides matching TRBD2. This CDR3 comprises 16 residues. The junction had 4 bases not matched to a gene; V was cut back by 2 bases and J by 1 base. Germline-derived CDR1 and CDR2 are SGHTA and FQGNSA. The CDR3 sequence is CASSLRSSGNTGELFF. CDR3 in DNA: TGTGCCAGCAGCTTAAGGTCTAGCGGGAACACCGGGGAGCTGTTTTTT.

V gene TRBV11-2 combines with J gene TRBJ2-1; 8 bases align to TRBD2. Germline loops: CDR1 SGHAT, CDR2 FQNNGV. The V segment lost 5 bases and the J segment 1 base; nucleotides outside the gene matches: 10. The CDR3 has 17 amino acids. The CDR3 DNA reads as TGTGCCAGCAGCCGCAGGGCGGGGGGCGGTTCCTACAATGAGCAGTTCTTC. Residues: CASSRRAGGGSYNEQFF.

V usage is TRBV6-5 and J usage is TRBJ1-3; 7 nucleotides agree with TRBD1. The CDR3 has 14 amino acids. Germline V lookup: CDR1 MNHEY, CDR2 SVGAGI. V lost 5 bases, J lost 6 bases, and 7 bases stayed unmatched. CDR3 protein: CASSDRVGENTIYF. The CDR3 DNA follows: TGTGCCAGCAGTGACAGGGTCGGAGAAAACACCATATATTTT.

This rearrangement joins TRBV6-5 to TRBJ2-3, with 9 bases matching TRBD1. V lost 2 bases and J lost 2; bases outside the gene matches: 5. This CDR3 has 16 residues. Per the germline V gene, CDR1 is MNHEY and CDR2 is SVGAGI. For the CDR3, the DNA is TGTGCCAGCAGTTACCGACAGGGGGGTTACACAGATACGCAGTATTTT. As protein: CASSYRQGGYTDTQYF.

This rearrangement joins TRBV6-1 to TRBJ1-1, with D unclear. The CDR3 covers 13 residues. The germline V gene encodes CDR1 MNHNS and CDR2 SASEGT. Trimming took off 2 bases at V and 1 base at J, with 5 bases between the two ends. Here the CDR3 DNA reads TGTGCCAGCAGTGAACAGGAGAACACTGAAGCTTTCTTT. The encoded protein is CASSEQENTEAFF.

The chain joins TRBV7-9 to TRBJ2-5; D is possibly TRBD1 (6 bases). Trimming shortened V by 5 bases and J by 5 bases, and 9 bases separated the two germline ends. The length of the CDR3 is 12 residues. Germline assignment: CDR1 SEHNR and CDR2 FQNEAQ (reference sequence). DNA for the CDR3: TGTGCCAGCAGCGGGGACATGGAGACCCAGTACTTC. Its translation: CASSGDMETQYF.

This clone was seen just once. The CDR3 nucleotides read TGTGCCAGCAGCTATGACAGGGGTTCTGAGCAGTTCTTC. The encoded protein is CASSYDRGSEQFF. The chain is built from TRBV11-3 and TRBJ2-1; 8 bases line up with TRBD1. CDR3 length equals 13 residues. The germline V gene has CDR1 SGHNT and CDR2 YENEEA. Germline trimming cut 4 bases from V and 9 bases from J; bases unmatched to any gene: 5.

This chain links TRBV7-3 with TRBJ2-6; the D is unclear. V was shortened by 3 bases and J by 6 bases, with 18 bases between the two germline ends. The CDR3 spans 17 residues. Germline V gives CDR1 SGHTA, CDR2 FQGTGA. The CDR3 loop reads CASSLQVNIPEANVLTF. DNA of the CDR3: TGTGCCAGCAGCTTGCAAGTCAACATCCCTGAGGCCAACGTCCTGACTTTC. Drawing the rest from reference TRBV7-3 and TRBJ2-6, the complete variable domain is GAGVSQTPSNKVTEKGKYVELRCDPISGHTALYWYRQSLGQGPEFLIYFQGTGAADDSGLPNDRFFAVRPEGSVSTLKIQRTERGDSAVYLCASSLQVNIPEANVLTFGAGSRLTVL.

The CDR3 region is CASSPGTSGHNEQFF. CDR3 bases: TGTGCCAGCAGTCCCGGCACTAGCGGGCACAATGAGCAGTTCTTC. This sequence joins TRBV6-5 and TRBJ2-1, with 9 bases that match TRBD2. After removal of 5 bases from V and 5 bases from J, the junction contained 7 bases not matched to a gene. The CDR3 has 15 residues. The germline V gene encodes CDR1 MNHEY and CDR2 SVGAGI.

The chain is built from TRBV28 and TRBJ1-1; D is undetermined. Trimming pared 10 bases from V and 6 bases from J, leaving 12 bases between. The CDR3 has 11 residues. Germline V gene sequence: CDR1 MDHEN, CDR2 SYDVKM. The CDR3 region has the DNA TGTGCCACTACACGGCTGGCTGAAGCTTTCTTT. Translating it yields CATTRLAEAFF.

CDR3: CSGVATGWSEETQYF. For the CDR3, the DNA is TGCAGCGGCGTCGCGACAGGGTGGTCCGAAGAGACCCAGTACTTC. The gene calls are TRBV29-1 and TRBJ2-5; 7 bases map to TRBD1. Germline CDR1 is SQVTM and CDR2 is ANQGSEA. CDR3 length: 15 residues. Losses at the gene ends were 7 bases for V and 3 bases for J; bases not matched to a gene: 14.

The V and J genes are TRBV11-2 and TRBJ2-7; 9 bases are shared with TRBD1. Unmatched junction bases numbered 3, after V lost 4 bases and J lost 2 bases. The germline CDR1 and CDR2 sequences are SGHAT and FQNNGV. The CDR3 consists of 14 residues. The CDR3 DNA follows: TGTGCCAGCAGCTCCGACAGGGGGACCTACGAGCAGTACTTC. Residues: CASSSDRGTYEQYF.

This chain joins TRBV7-2 and TRBJ2-7; D not certain. The CDR3 spans 12 residues. Germline loops: CDR1 SGHTA, CDR2 FQGNSA. V shed 1 base and J shed 9 bases, with 10 bases lying between them. CDR3 DNA: TGTGCCAGCAGCTTAGAACTTTTGGTGCAGTACTTC. It yields the protein CASSLELLVQYF.

V gene TRBV6-6 combines with J gene TRBJ2-6; no firm D call. CDR3 length equals 13 residues. Germline V lookup: CDR1 MNHNY, CDR2 SVGAGI (reference sequence). V was shortened by 7 bases and J by 4 bases, with 8 bases between the two germline ends. CDR3 in DNA: TGTGCCAGCAATGCCCTGGGGGCCAACGTCCTGACTTTC. This gives the protein CASNALGANVLTF.

This clone is a singleton in its sample. The chain recombines TRBV5-5 with TRBJ1-1, with D maybe TRBD1 (5 bases). Per germline, CDR1 SGHKS and CDR2 YYEKEE (reference sequence). The CDR3 has 14 amino acids. V was trimmed by 1 base and J by 1 base, leaving 8 bases between them. The chain's CDR3 is CASSLTGGNTEAFF. The CDR3 coding sequence is TGTGCCAGCAGCTTGACAGGAGGGAACACTGAAGCTTTCTTT.

The V and J genes are TRBV12-1 and TRBJ2-5; the table's D gene call, TRBD1, was not cross checked with the DNA. TRBV12-1 counts as a pseudogene. The CDR3 length is 17 residues. CDR3 nucleotides: TGTGCCAGCAGCTTTCATACCCATAGCAGGGCCCAAGAGACCCAGTACTTC. Translating gives CASSFHTHSRAQETQYF.

The chain employs TRBV28 and TRBJ1-2, with D possibly being TRBD1 (5 bases). Trimming removed 3 bases from V and 8 bases from J, with 13 bases in between. The CDR3 totals 13 residues. Germline assignment: CDR1 MDHEN and CDR2 SYDVKM. This chain's CDR3 is CASSFRQGRGYTF. In DNA, the CDR3 is TGTGCCAGCAGTTTTAGGCAGGGCAGGGGCTACACCTTC.

This clone has just a few counts. This chain connects TRBV28 to TRBJ1-5, with D possibly being TRBD1 (6 bases). Trimming removed 6 bases at V and 4 bases at J, with 13 bases between. This CDR3 is 14 amino acids long. CDR1 is MDHEN and CDR2 is SYDVKM in the germline V gene. The CDR3 is CASRLTGPNQPQHF. The CDR3 coding sequence is TGTGCCAGCAGACTAACAGGGCCTAATCAGCCCCAGCATTTT.

The chain is built from TRBV28 and TRBJ1-1, with 8 bases identical to TRBD1. The CDR3 covers 15 residues. Germline V lookup: CDR1 MDHEN, CDR2 SYDVKM. Losses at the gene ends were 6 bases for V and 4 bases for J; bases not matched to a gene: 10. The CDR3 sequence: CASSTLTGDLTEAFF. DNA for the CDR3: TGTGCCAGCAGCACACTGACAGGGGACCTCACTGAAGCTTTCTTT.

As to this clone: Other DNA sequences of this sample code for an identical CDR3. This chain joins TRBV28 and TRBJ1-5; D gene unclear. Deletions cut 9 bases from V and 0 bases from J, with 6 bases between. The germline V gene has CDR1 MDHEN and CDR2 SYDVKM. The CDR3 totals 12 residues. In DNA form, the CDR3 reads TGTGCCAGTCGTTATAGCAATCAGCCCCAGCATTTT. Amino acid sequence: CASRYSNQPQHF.

The chain uses TRBV14 and TRBJ2-5, with 9 bases lining up with TRBD1. Trimming at V came to 1 base and at J to 2 bases, leaving 5 bases not matched to a gene. This CDR3 region has 16 residues. Germline assignment: CDR1 SGHDN and CDR2 FVKESK. The DNA for the CDR3 is TGTGCCAGCAGCCAAGGTGGGACAGGGACACAAGAGACCCAGTACTTC. Translation: CASSQGGTGTQETQYF.

This clone appeared a single time. This chain connects TRBV6-1 to TRBJ1-6, with TRBD1 matching 10 bases. With 5 bases clipped from V and 7 bases from J, the junction kept 2 bases outside the gene matches. CDR1 and CDR2 from the germline V gene are MNHNS and SASEGT. The CDR3 contains 14 residues. The CDR3 nucleotides read TGTGCCAGCAGTCGGACAGGGGGGAATTCACCCCTCCACTTT. It yields the protein CASSRTGGNSPLHF.

The CDR3 is CARDGITTDTQYF. The CDR3 region has the DNA TGTGCCAGGGACGGAATAACTACAGATACGCAGTATTTT. The rearrangement uses TRBV19 and TRBJ2-3; D ambiguous. Looked up from germline, CDR1 is LNHDA and CDR2 is SQIVND (reference sequence). There are 13 residues in the CDR3. V lost 9 bases and J lost 3, with 13 bases in between.

J is TRBJ1-5 and V is TRBV28, with D perhaps matching TRBD1 (5 bases). With 6 bases removed from V and 6 bases from J, the gap between germline ends came to 12 bases. From germline, CDR1 is MDHEN and CDR2 SYDVKM. The CDR3 is 13 residues long. CDR3 region: CASRPYGGQPQHF. CDR3 sequence (DNA): TGTGCCAGCAGACCCTACGGGGGTCAGCCCCAGCATTTT.

This chain uses TRBV5-1 with TRBJ2-3; D gene ambiguous. V gave up 2 bases and J gave up 2 bases, with 12 bases separating them. The CDR3 spans 15 residues. Germline V gene data show CDR1 as SGHRS and CDR2 as YFSETQ. As DNA, the CDR3 is TGCGCCAGCAGCTTTTTATTGGGTGACACAGATACGCAGTATTTT. Its protein is CASSFLLGDTDTQYF.

The chain combines TRBV4-3 with TRBJ1-4; 8 bases are a match to TRBD1. The germline V gene encodes CDR1 LGHNA and CDR2 YSLEER. V was clipped by 0 bases and J by 5 bases; unmatched bases: 8. This CDR3 has 17 residues. The CDR3 loop reads CASSQDAPTGGNEKLFF. Here the CDR3 DNA reads TGCGCCAGCAGCCAAGATGCCCCTACAGGGGGAAATGAAAAACTGTTTTTT.

This chain links TRBV18 with TRBJ2-7; 7 bases are a match to TRBD1. Germline V gives CDR1 KGHSH, CDR2 LQKENI. This CDR3 spans 14 amino acids. Trimming at V came to 3 bases and at J to 4 bases, leaving 6 bases not matched to a gene. The CDR3 bases are TGTGCCAGCTCACCGCAGACAGGGTTGTACGAGCAGTACTTC. Residues: CASSPQTGLYEQYF.

The DNA of the CDR3 is TGTGCCAGCATCTCGGGGGGAATCACCGGGGAGCTGTTTTTT. It yields the protein CASISGGITGELFF. The V call is TRBV6-5, the J call TRBJ2-2; 7 bases are shared with TRBD2. Germline V gives CDR1 MNHEY, CDR2 SVGAGI. The CDR3 runs 14 residues. With V trimmed by 7 bases and J by 4 bases, 6 bases remained unmatched.

This clone was counted a few times. V and J are TRBV15 and TRBJ2-7, with 9 nucleotides matching TRBD2. V was clipped by 0 bases and J by 7 bases; unmatched bases: 7. CDR3 length: 15 amino acids. Germline V gene data show CDR1 as LNHNV and CDR2 as YYDKDF (reference sequence). The CDR3: CATSRDLAGRSEQYF. CDR3 DNA: TGTGCCACCAGCAGAGATCTAGCGGGGAGGTCGGAGCAGTACTTC.

The gene calls are TRBV15 and TRBJ1-4; D is unresolved. V lost 4 bases and J lost 4, with 13 bases in between. The CDR3 totals 15 residues. Germline CDR1 is LNHNV and CDR2 is YYDKDF (reference sequence). CDR3 sequence reads: CATSIQTRGNEKLFF. In nucleotides, the CDR3 is TGTGCCACCAGCATTCAAACTCGGGGTAATGAAAAACTGTTTTTT.